These 18 T cell receptor beta chains came from one sample sequenced in a study of CD8+ T cells in alopecia areata. After isolation, RNA underwent reverse transcription to generate cDNA as the sequencing template. Generated by immunoSEQ multiplex PCR, the TCRdb table keeps only in-frame clones and is missing some. The sample has tens of thousands of clones, 55% to 75% seen once. The sample consisted of CD8+ T cells sorted from blood, taken at week 0. All receptors come from a human donor with alopecia areata.

V and J are TRBV19 and TRBJ1-1; possibly TRBD1 for D (5 bases). CDR1 LNHDA and CDR2 SQIVND come from the germline V gene (reference sequence). Between the trimmed V and J ends, which lost 6 bases and 4 bases, there was a span of 12 bases. The CDR3 is 13 residues long. Here the CDR3 DNA reads TGTGCCAGTAGATCCCTTGGGGCCACTGAAGCTTTCTTT. It specifies CASRSLGATEAFF.

Points on this clone: The same CDR3 can be traced to other DNA sequences in this sample. The chain combines TRBV27 with TRBJ1-1; D gene uncertain. Germline V CDR1 and CDR2: MNHEY, SMNVEV (reference sequence). Trimming stripped 0 bases from V and 0 bases from J, with 2 bases between. The CDR3 spans 13 residues. The CDR3 nucleotides are TGTGCCAGCAGTTTATCCGTGAACACTGAAGCTTTCTTT. Residues: CASSLSVNTEAFF.

The genes are TRBV2 and TRBJ1-2, with D hard to call. Per the germline V gene, CDR1 is SNHLY and CDR2 is FYNNEI. This CDR3 spans 13 amino acids. With 7 bases removed from V and 0 bases from J, the gap between germline ends came to 9 bases. CDR3 nucleotide sequence: TGTGCCAGCATCGAGACACCTAACTATGGCTACACCTTC. Its translation: CASIETPNYGYTF.

This chain connects TRBV11-3 to TRBJ2-2; D ambiguous. V was trimmed by 3 bases and J by 5 bases, leaving 7 bases between them. Germline CDR1 is SGHNT and CDR2 is YENEEA. CDR3 length: 13 amino acids. The chain's CDR3 is CASSFAETGELFF. In nucleotides, the CDR3 is TGTGCCAGCAGCTTTGCAGAAACCGGGGAGCTGTTTTTT. Full variable domain (remainder filled in from reference TRBV11-3 and TRBJ2-2): EAGVVQSPRYKIIEKKQPVAFWCNPISGHNTLYWYLQNLGQGPELLIRYENEEAVDDSQLPKDRFSAERLKGVDSTLKIQPAELGDSAVYLCASSFAETGELFFGEGSRLTVL.

This clone was seen just once. The rearrangement uses TRBV5-1 and TRBJ1-1; possibly TRBD1 for D (6 bases). The CDR3 length is 13 residues. Germline lookup yields CDR1 SGHRS and CDR2 YFSETQ. Trimming removed 3 bases at V and 7 bases at J, with 13 bases between. In nucleotides, the CDR3 is TGCGCCAGCAGCTGGGTCCAGGGGTTTGAAGCTTTCTTT. Translation gives CASSWVQGFEAFF.

This clone was found a few times. V and J are TRBV7-9 and TRBJ1-5, with no clear D. The CDR3 extends over 15 amino acids. V lost 0 bases and J lost 0, with 6 bases in between. The germline V gene has CDR1 SEHNR and CDR2 FQNEAQ (reference sequence). The DNA of the CDR3 is TGTGCCAGCAGCTTAGCCGGGGATAGCAATCAGCCCCAGCATTTT. Translation gives CASSLAGDSNQPQHF.

J is TRBJ2-4 and V is TRBV7-9, with D uncertain. This CDR3 comprises 12 residues. The ends were cut back, 1 base at V and 7 bases at J, with 5 bases in the middle. Germline V gene lookup returns CDR1 SEHNR and CDR2 FQNEAQ (reference sequence). In DNA, the CDR3 is TGTGCCAGCAGCTTAGACCCTAACATTCAGTACTTC. The encoded protein is CASSLDPNIQYF. The complete variable domain, with remaining parts taken from reference TRBV7-9 and TRBJ2-4, reads DTGVSQNPRHKITKRGQNVTFRCDPISEHNRLYWYRQTLGQGPEFLTYFQNEAQLEKSRLLSDRFSAERPKGSFSTLEIQRTEQGDSAMYLCASSLDPNIQYFGAGTRLSVL.

V is TRBV6-5 and J is TRBJ2-4, with TRBD1 identical over 9 bases. Germline loops: CDR1 MNHEY, CDR2 SVGAGI. Unmatched junction bases numbered 10, after V lost 6 bases and J lost 7 bases. This CDR3 is 15 amino acids long. The CDR3 DNA reads as TGTGCCAGCAGAATCCCCGGGACAGGGAAGAACATTCAGTACTTC. Translating it yields CASRIPGTGKNIQYF.

This chain joins TRBV4-1 and TRBJ1-1; D gene uncertain. The length of the CDR3 is 13 residues. V lost 4 bases, J lost 1 base, and 7 bases lay in between. CDR1 and CDR2 (germline): MGHRA, YSYEKL. CDR3 nucleotides: TGCGCCAGCAGCCCTCGACAGAACACTGAAGCTTTCTTT. Protein product: CASSPRQNTEAFF.

The chain recombines TRBV4-1 with TRBJ2-1; 10 nucleotides align to TRBD2. The CDR3 sequence is 18 residues long. The germline V gene encodes CDR1 MGHRA and CDR2 YSYEKL. With 2 bases clipped from V and 3 bases from J, the junction kept 10 bases outside the gene matches. CDR3 nucleotide sequence: TGCGCCAGCAGCCAATACTTGGAGCGGGGGGGGAACTACAATGAGCAGTTCTTC. It specifies CASSQYLERGGNYNEQFF.

This chain joins TRBV7-9 and TRBJ1-1; no firm D call. The CDR3 sequence is 12 residues long. Trimming shortened V by 5 bases and J by 0 bases, and 4 bases separated the two germline ends. Germline lookup yields CDR1 SEHNR and CDR2 FQNEAQ (reference sequence). CDR3 sequence: CASSKMNTEAFF. CDR3 sequence (DNA): TGTGCCAGCAGCAAAATGAACACTGAAGCTTTCTTT.

This rearrangement joins TRBV9 to TRBJ2-2; TRBD1 might be the D (6 bases). The CDR3 contains 16 residues. Germline V lookup: CDR1 SGDLS, CDR2 YYNGEE. V lost 0 bases and J 3 bases, leaving 12 bases between the germline ends. CDR3 sequence: CASSVEVGADTGELFF. CDR3 sequence (DNA): TGTGCCAGCAGCGTAGAAGTGGGGGCGGACACCGGGGAGCTGTTTTTT.

The chain has TRBV9 and TRBJ1-5; the D is unclear. Trimming left V 3 bases short and J 0 bases short, with 7 bases between. CDR1 and CDR2 (germline): SGDLS, YYNGEE. The CDR3 is 14 amino acids. The CDR3 bases are TGTGCCAGCAGCGGGGTCTTTAGCAATCAGCCCCAGCATTTT. Its protein is CASSGVFSNQPQHF.

This clone was recorded only once. Compared with germline, one end of the junction differs, possibly owing to a read error. This chain connects TRBV6-5 to TRBJ1-1; TRBD1 is a possible D gene (5 bases). This CDR3 region has 15 residues. The germline CDR1 and CDR2 sequences are MNHEY and SVGAGI. The CDR3 nucleotides are TGTGCCAGCAGTTACTCTACGGGGGTGAAGACTGAAGCTTTCTTT. The encoded protein is CASSYSTGVKTEAFF.

This clone has just a few counts. Germline is not matched at one junction end, which may reflect a read error. The chain couples TRBV4-2 to TRBJ1-2; no firm D call. Germline CDR1 and CDR2: LGHNA and YNFKEQ. This CDR3 has 13 amino acids. The DNA of the CDR3 is TGTGCCAGCAACCAAGTGGGCGACCAGGGCTACACCTTC. Translated, it gives CASNQVGDQGYTF.

The rearrangement joins TRBV15 to TRBJ2-2, with 9 bases matching TRBD2. This CDR3 region has 15 residues. Per germline, CDR1 LNHNV and CDR2 YYDKDF (reference sequence). V was clipped by 8 bases and J by 4 bases; unmatched bases: 8. CDR3 nucleotides: TGTGCCACCCAGCACACTAGCGGGTCCACCGGGGAGCTGTTTTTT. Residues: CATQHTSGSTGELFF.

The rearrangement links TRBV7-9 to TRBJ2-1; tentatively, D is TRBD1 (5 bases). Deletions cut 5 bases from V and 0 bases from J, with 14 bases between. This CDR3 region has 16 residues. Germline CDR1 is SEHNR and CDR2 is FQNEAQ (reference sequence). CDR3 region: CASSGRTTNSYNEQFF. The CDR3 nucleotides are TGTGCCAGCAGCGGCAGGACAACCAACTCCTACAATGAGCAGTTCTTC.

This chain connects TRBV27 to TRBJ1-4; D not certain. This CDR3 region has 14 residues. Trimming took off 8 bases at V and 4 bases at J, with 14 bases between the two ends. Germline V CDR1 and CDR2: MNHEY, SMNVEV (reference sequence). As DNA, the CDR3 is TGTGCCAGCCGAGGGAGGTTCGTTAATGAAAAACTGTTTTTT. Its protein is CASRGRFVNEKLFF.